These 24 T cell receptor beta chains came from one sample sequenced in a study of blood T cell repertoires in COVID-19. This table comes from immunoSEQ multiplex PCR, and its TCRdb copy is limited to in-frame clones, with some not included. There are some 44,000 clones in the sample; roughly four fifths occur only once, and about a quarter lies in the top ten. Source material: peripheral blood. The receptors were gathered from a woman aged 55-70 years with acute or convalescent COVID-19.

J is TRBJ2-1 and V is TRBV24-1; 12 nucleotides agree with TRBD2. The germline gives CDR1 KGHDR, CDR2 SFDVKD. This CDR3 comprises 17 residues. The J segment lost 9 bases and the V segment lost 4 bases, leaving 12 bases of the junction unmatched. CDR3 DNA sequence: TGTGCCACCAGTGAGGCTAGCGGGGGGGCGGCTTCCGGTGAGCAGTTCTTC. This gives the protein CATSEASGGAASGEQFF.

The chain employs TRBV24-1 and TRBJ1-2; no firm D call. The CDR3 spans 14 residues. The germline gives CDR1 KGHDR, CDR2 SFDVKD. V was clipped by 4 bases and J by 3 bases, with 11 bases between them. CDR3 protein: CATSDRGRDYGYTF. In DNA form, the CDR3 reads TGTGCCACCAGTGACAGAGGGAGAGACTATGGCTACACCTTC.

The V and J genes are TRBV7-8 and TRBJ2-7, with TRBD2 identical over 8 bases. J lost 3 bases, V lost 1 base, and 14 bases had no gene match. This CDR3 region has 18 residues. The V gene's germline CDR1 is SGHVS and CDR2 FQNEAQ. This CDR3 reads CASSLGTSGGSDFYEQYF. In DNA, the CDR3 is TGTGCCAGCAGCTTAGGAACCTCGGGGGGGTCCGATTTCTACGAGCAGTACTTC.

The chain recombines TRBV2 with TRBJ2-2, with TRBD2 matching 11 bases. Germline assignment: CDR1 SNHLY and CDR2 FYNNEI. The ends lost 7 bases at V and 6 bases at J; junction bases unmatched: 4. This CDR3 contains 14 residues. DNA for the CDR3: TGTGCCAGCAACCTAGCGGGGGGAGCCGGGGAGCTGTTTTTT. Translation: CASNLAGGAGELFF.

This chain uses TRBV7-7 with TRBJ2-7, with D possibly being TRBD2 (5 bases). Germline values: CDR1 SSHAT, CDR2 FNYEAQ (reference sequence). V lost 6 bases and J lost 4, with 28 bases in between. CDR3 size: 18 residues. The CDR3 DNA is TGTGCCAGCAGATGGAGAGGAAATCTGTACGGGGTTTTTTACGAGCAGTACTTC. It codes for CASRWRGNLYGVFYEQYF.

V gene TRBV19 combines with J gene TRBJ2-6; D unresolved. Germline loops: CDR1 LNHDA, CDR2 SQIVND (reference sequence). The CDR3 sequence is 16 residues long. Trimming cost V 7 bases and J 4 bases, with 17 bases left between them. This CDR3 reads CASTPSELYGANVLTF. As DNA, the CDR3 is TGTGCCAGTACCCCGAGCGAACTCTACGGGGCCAACGTCCTGACTTTC.

The chain carries TRBV30 and TRBJ2-7, with 8 bases fitting TRBD2. The J segment lost 2 bases and the V segment lost 0 bases, leaving 6 bases of the junction unmatched. The germline V gene encodes CDR1 GTSNPN and CDR2 SVGIG (reference sequence). The CDR3 runs to 15 residues. The CDR3 sequence is CAWSVLGGDAYEQYF. As DNA, the CDR3 is TGTGCCTGGAGTGTACTCGGGGGGGACGCCTACGAGCAGTACTTC.

V usage is TRBV4-2 and J usage is TRBJ1-2; D gene uncertain. This CDR3 has 13 residues. Germline CDR1 LGHNA, CDR2 YNFKEQ. V was trimmed by 3 bases and J by 14 bases, leaving 19 bases between them. The CDR3 region is CASSQEIPAEGTF. The CDR3 coding sequence is TGTGCCAGCAGCCAGGAGATCCCAGCCGAGGGAACCTTC.

V usage is TRBV6-1 and J usage is TRBJ2-5; 7 positions match TRBD1. The germline gives CDR1 MNHNS, CDR2 SASEGT. This CDR3 is 15 amino acids long. V dropped 3 bases and J dropped 5; count of bases not matched to a gene: 9. The CDR3 region has the DNA TGTGCCAGCAGTGAGTGGGACAGCGTTGATGAGACCCAGTACTTC. Translated: CASSEWDSVDETQYF.

This clone was detected only once. V and J are TRBV7-6 and TRBJ2-1; D unclear. The germline V gene encodes CDR1 SGHVS and CDR2 FNYEAQ. The V end was cut by 5 bases, the J end by 7 bases, with 21 bases between. This CDR3 is built from 16 residues. The CDR3 loop reads CASSTGSPDAGNEQFF. The CDR3 bases are TGTGCCAGCAGCACGGGTTCCCCCGACGCCGGGAATGAGCAGTTCTTC.

The chain is built from TRBV5-6 and TRBJ2-5; no clear D gene. Per the germline V gene, CDR1 is SGHDT and CDR2 is YYEEEE. The CDR3 is made up of 15 amino acids. The V gene lost 0 bases and the J gene lost 5 bases, with 14 bases spanning the gap. CDR3 DNA sequence: TGTGCCAGCAGCTTGGCATTGGCGGCAGCGGAGACCCAGTACTTC. Residues: CASSLALAAAETQYF.

The chain uses TRBV25-1 and TRBJ2-7; 9 nucleotides align to TRBD1. The CDR3 runs to 15 residues. J gave up 1 base and V 1 base, and 2 bases lay outside the gene matches. Germline-derived CDR1 and CDR2 are MGHDK and SYGVNS. DNA for the CDR3: TGTGCCAGCAGTGAATCAGGGACAGGGTCCTACGAGCAGTACTTC. This gives the protein CASSESGTGSYEQYF.

The gene calls are TRBV30 and TRBJ1-5, with 7 bases aligning to TRBD1. Germline-derived CDR1 and CDR2 are GTSNPN and SVGIG (reference sequence). With V trimmed by 1 base and J by 4 bases, 7 bases remained unmatched. The CDR3 totals 15 residues. The CDR3, as DNA: TGTGCCTGGAGTGGAGTCCCAGGGGGGAATCAGCCCCAGCATTTT. Encoded protein: CAWSGVPGGNQPQHF.

This chain connects TRBV27 to TRBJ1-4; 10 bases are a match to TRBD1. The CDR3 is 13 residues long. Trimming at V came to 6 bases and at J to 8 bases, leaving 3 bases not matched to a gene. CDR1 and CDR2 from the germline V gene are MNHEY and SMNVEV (reference sequence). In DNA form, the CDR3 reads TGTGCCAGCAGGGGACAGGGGTGGGAAAAACTGTTTTTT. This gives the protein CASRGQGWEKLFF.

The chain couples TRBV27 to TRBJ2-2; D ambiguous. Looked up from germline, CDR1 is MNHEY and CDR2 is SMNVEV (reference sequence). V dropped 1 base and J dropped 0 bases, with 12 bases sitting between them. The CDR3 contains 17 residues. The CDR3 loop reads CASSLLSRSANTGELFF. In nucleotides, the CDR3 is TGTGCCAGCAGTTTATTGTCCAGAAGCGCGAACACCGGGGAGCTGTTTTTT.

This clone was detected only a few times. The chain joins TRBV15 to TRBJ2-7; 9 bases align to TRBD1. There are 16 residues in the CDR3. V lost 1 base, J lost 2 bases, and 6 bases stayed unmatched. Germline CDR1 is LNHNV and CDR2 is YYDKDF (reference sequence). The CDR3 protein is CATSRALGQGTYEQYF. CDR3 DNA sequence: TGTGCCACCAGCAGAGCCCTAGGACAGGGGACCTACGAGCAGTACTTC. Supplemented by reference TRBV15 and TRBJ2-7, the full variable domain reads DAMVIQNPRYQVTQFGKPVTLSCSQTLNHNVMYWYQQKSSQAPKLLFHYYDKDFNNEADTPDNFQSRRPNTSFCFLDIRSPGLGDTAMYLCATSRALGQGTYEQYFGPGTRLTVT.

The rearrangement uses TRBV3-1 (or the pseudogene TRBV3-2) and TRBJ2-3; D may be TRBD1 (5 bases). Germline V gives CDR1 LGHDT, CDR2 YNNKEL (reference sequence). The CDR3 totals 13 residues. Between the trimmed V and J ends, which lost 4 bases and 6 bases, there was a span of 11 bases. The CDR3 region has the DNA TGTGCCAGCAGCCTAACAGGAGCCGATACGCAGTATTTT. It encodes CASSLTGADTQYF.

V and J are TRBV5-4 and TRBJ1-6, with 7 bases matching TRBD1. J lost 7 bases, V lost 0 bases, and 4 bases had no gene match. Germline CDR1 reads SGHNT; CDR2 reads YYREEE (reference sequence). The CDR3 is made up of 15 amino acids. CDR3 DNA sequence: TGTGCCAGCAGCTTGGCCAGGGGGAACAATTCACCCCTCCACTTT. Its protein is CASSLARGNNSPLHF.

This rearrangement joins TRBV24-1 to TRBJ2-3, with a possible D match to TRBD2 (5 bases). Germline assignment: CDR1 KGHDR and CDR2 SFDVKD. V lost 0 bases and J 7 bases, leaving 7 bases between the germline ends. This CDR3 comprises 13 residues. CDR3 loop: CATSDLSGYTQYF. CDR3 DNA: TGTGCCACCAGTGATTTGTCGGGGTATACGCAGTATTTT.

The chain uses TRBV19 and TRBJ2-2; D remains ambiguous. The CDR3 length is 15 residues. In germline, CDR1 is LNHDA, CDR2 SQIVND (reference sequence). V lost 6 bases, J lost 6 bases, and 17 bases lay in between. The CDR3 protein is CASRGRGPGAGELFF. Written as DNA, the CDR3 is TGTGCCAGTAGGGGCCGTGGTCCCGGTGCCGGGGAGCTGTTTTTT.

The rearrangement uses TRBV7-9 and TRBJ1-6; 7 positions match TRBD1. Germline loops: CDR1 SEHNR, CDR2 FQNEAQ (reference sequence). The CDR3 runs 14 residues. V trimming: 3 bases; J trimming: 8 bases; junction bases outside the gene matches: 4. CDR3 sequence (DNA): TGTGCCAGCAGCTTGGGACAGACGTATTCACCCCTCCACTTT. As protein: CASSLGQTYSPLHF.

This chain joins TRBV10-1 and TRBJ2-7; TRBD1 matches 7 bases. The CDR3 has 13 residues. The junction had 7 bases not matched to a gene; V was cut back by 7 bases and J by 4 bases. Germline-derived CDR1 and CDR2 are WNHNN and SYGVQD (reference sequence). The CDR3 reads CASMDRSGYEQYF. The CDR3 DNA is TGCGCCAGCATGGACAGGTCGGGGTACGAGCAGTACTTC.

V gene TRBV5-6 combines with J gene TRBJ2-3; D not resolved. The CDR3 covers 12 residues. With 5 bases removed from V and 6 bases from J, the gap between germline ends came to 10 bases. The germline V gene encodes CDR1 SGHDT and CDR2 YYEEEE. For the CDR3, the DNA is TGTGCCAGCAGGCGGTTCTCGGATACGCAGTATTTT. Its protein is CASRRFSDTQYF.

This clone was seen only once. This chain connects TRBV20-1 to TRBJ1-1; no reliable D call. V was shortened by 3 bases and J by 0 bases, with 14 bases between the two germline ends. The CDR3 is 15 amino acids. Germline V lookup: CDR1 DFQATT, CDR2 SNEGSKA (reference sequence). CDR3 sequence reads: CSASLHGFMNTEAFF. The DNA of the CDR3 is TGCAGTGCTAGTTTGCACGGGTTCATGAACACTGAAGCTTTCTTT.